This T cell receptor (beta chain) was sequenced in a study of breast tumors, draining lymph nodes, adjacent tissues. Study observations and caveats: Luminal-like breast cancer showed significantly higher tumor–nontumor repertoire similarity than basal-like. Findings are consistent with lymph node origin and intratumoral expansion of most tumor T cells. Tumor TCR diversity was below lymph nodes but above nontumor tissue.

Via MiXCR, TCRdb re-called the multiplex PCR reads, giving one row per CDR3 protein. Of about 100,000 distinct CDR3 sequences listed, about 20% are singletons. The lymph nodes were axillary draining lymph nodes from breast cancer patients. This CDR3 contains 16 residues. V dropped 0 bases and J dropped 1; count of bases not matched to a gene: 4. The germline V gene has CDR1 SGHRS and CDR2 YFSETQ. This clonotype came up many times. Its antigen is still unknown. The sample was axillary lymph node tissue. The source is a female donor with breast cancer. Some clones in this sample may be carry-over from other donors' samples. This chain links TRBV5-1 with TRBJ2-1; 7 bases are a match to TRBD1. In DNA, the CDR3 is TGCGCCAGCAGCTTGGTTGGCAGGGGGTCCTACAATGAGCAGTTCTTC. Protein sequence: CASSLVGRGSYNEQFF. The full variable domain, its missing parts supplied by reference TRBV5-1 and TRBJ2-1, is KAGVTQTPRYLIKTRGQQVTLSCSPISGHRSVSWYQQTPGQGLQFLFEYFSETQRNKGNFPGRFSGRQFSNSRSEMNVSTLELGDSALYLCASSLVGRGSYNEQFFGPGTRLTVL.